These T cell receptor beta chains were read from a single sample in a study of Graves' ophthalmopathy and Graves' hyperthyroidism. Each CDR3 protein gets one entry after TCRdb re-called the multiplex PCR reads with MiXCR. In the table there are 200,000 to 300,000 distinct CDR3 sequences, about 47% of which are singletons. Sequencing used peripheral blood. These receptor sequences come from an adult man with Graves' ophthalmopathy. The CDR3 runs from the conserved cysteine through the conserved F or W. The order of the fields is D gene, clone size, J gene, V gene, CDR3 DNA, CDR3 protein. The D gene is left open where the match is weak. Clone size is given for some rows only: seen once, a few or many times, or a class if the clone is expanded.

D: TRBD1; size: NA; J: TRBJ2-2; V: TRBV19; DNA: TGTGCCAGTGCACAAAGGACAGGGAGGAACACCGGGGAGCTGTTTTTT; CDR3: CASAQRTGRNTGELFF
D: NA; size: NA; J: TRBJ1-5; V: TRBV24-1; DNA: TGTGCCACCAGTGATCCGGGGACGGAATATCGGCATTTT; CDR3: CATSDPGTEYRHF
D: NA; size: few; J: TRBJ2-2; V: TRBV7-9; DNA: TGTGCCAGCAGCTGGTCTGGGACATCCGGGGAGCTGTTTTTT; CDR3: CASSWSGTSGELFF
D: NA; size: many; J: TRBJ2-7; V: TRBV20-1; DNA: TGCAGTGCTACCTCGGGACAAACCTACGAGCAGTACTTC; CDR3: CSATSGQTYEQYF
D: NA; size: NA; J: TRBJ1-4; V: TRBV5-1; DNA: TGCGCCAGCAGCCCGCCCGTCAGTAGCGGGAATGAAAAACTGTTTTTT; CDR3: CASSPPVSSGNEKLFF
D: TRBD1; size: NA; J: TRBJ2-7; V: TRBV19; DNA: TGTGCCACAACAGGGGGCGGAATTTACGGGCAGTACTTC; CDR3: CATTGGGIYGQYF
D: NA; size: NA; J: TRBJ2-5; V: TRBV10-3; DNA: TGTGCCATCACCCCGGCGGCCAATCAGCCCCAGTACTTC; CDR3: CAITPAANQPQYF
D: NA; size: few; J: TRBJ2-5; V: TRBV2; DNA: TGTGCCAGCAGTGGTACTACCGGAGCCTCCCAAGAGACCCAGTACTTC; CDR3: CASSGTTGASQETQYF
D: NA; size: NA; J: TRBJ2-2; V: TRBV15; DNA: TGTGCCACCAGTCCCCGGACCGGGGAGCTGTTTTTT; CDR3: CATSPRTGELFF
D: TRBD1; size: few; J: TRBJ2-5; V: TRBV7-3; DNA: TGTGCCAGCAGCCTATCAGACAGGGGGCGGAGGGAGACCCAGTACTTC; CDR3: CASSLSDRGRRETQYF
D: NA; size: medium-sized; J: TRBJ1-3; V: TRBV29-1; DNA: TGCAGCGTAAGGGTCTCTGGAAACACCATATATTTT; CDR3: CSVRVSGNTIYF
D: TRBD1; size: NA; J: TRBJ1-3; V: TRBV7-9; DNA: TGTGCCAGCAGCTTAGGGGACAGGGCTGGAAACACCATATATTTT; CDR3: CASSLGDRAGNTIYF
D: NA; size: NA; J: TRBJ1-2; V: TRBV29-1; DNA: TGCAGCGTTGAACTAGGGGCGCGGGGCTATGGCTACACCTTC; CDR3: CSVELGARGYGYTF
D: TRBD1; size: NA; J: TRBJ2-5; V: TRBV7-9; DNA: TGTGCCAGCAGCAATACAGGGGGCATAGGAGAGACCCAGTACTTC; CDR3: CASSNTGGIGETQYF
D: NA; size: many; J: TRBJ1-2; V: TRBV29-1; DNA: TGCAGCGTCGTGACAGGAAATGGCTACACCTTC; CDR3: CSVVTGNGYTF
D: TRBD1; size: NA; J: TRBJ1-2; V: TRBV5-8; DNA: TGTGCCAGCAGCTTTCCAGGGGGGGACTATGGCTACACCTTC; CDR3: CASSFPGGDYGYTF
D: NA; size: few; J: TRBJ1-6; V: TRBV20-1; DNA: TGCAGTGCTAGAGATTTGGGGAATTCACCCCTCCACTTT; CDR3: CSARDLGNSPLHF
D: TRBD1; size: few; J: TRBJ2-7; V: TRBV2; DNA: TGTGCCAGCAGTAAGCCGGGACAGGCCTACGAGCAGTACTTC; CDR3: CASSKPGQAYEQYF
D: NA; size: NA; J: TRBJ1-2; V: TRBV7-9; DNA: TGTGCCAGCAGGGGGGGGGAATATGCGAACTATGGCTACACCTTC; CDR3: CASRGGEYANYGYTF
D: NA; size: NA; J: TRBJ1-4; V: TRBV27; DNA: TGTGCCAGCAGACGTATCGGATGGAATGAAAAACTGTTTTTT; CDR3: CASRRIGWNEKLFF
D: TRBD2; size: few; J: TRBJ2-5; V: TRBV6-1; DNA: TGTGCCAGCAGCCTCTGGCGGGGGATAGAAGAGACCCAGTACTTC; CDR3: CASSLWRGIEETQYF
D: NA; size: NA; J: TRBJ2-5; V: TRBV2; DNA: TGTGCCAGCAGTGAATTCCAGGGCGAGCAAGAGACCCAGTACTTC; CDR3: CASSEFQGEQETQYF
D: TRBD2; size: NA; J: TRBJ2-1; V: TRBV2; DNA: TGTGCCAGCAGTGAAGCGGGGACTAGCGGGGGAGAGCAGTTCTTC; CDR3: CASSEAGTSGGEQFF
D: TRBD2; size: NA; J: TRBJ2-1; V: TRBV7-2; DNA: TGTGCCAGCAGCTTAGGGGGGACTAGCGGGGTAAACAATGAGCAGTTCTTC; CDR3: CASSLGGTSGVNNEQFF
D: TRBD2; size: NA; J: TRBJ2-7; V: TRBV20-1; DNA: TGCAGTGCCCCGCGCGGGGGGCGCTTGGACGAGCAGTACTTC; CDR3: CSAPRGGRLDEQYF
D: TRBD1; size: few; J: TRBJ2-7; V: TRBV7-9; DNA: TGTGCCAGCAGTCTTACTCCTCGGCAGGGGGCCGAGCAGTACTTC; CDR3: CASSLTPRQGAEQYF
D: TRBD2; size: few; J: TRBJ2-3; V: TRBV10-3; DNA: TGTGCCATCAGTGATACGGCGGGAGGTCGCACAGATACGCAGTATTTT; CDR3: CAISDTAGGRTDTQYF
D: NA; size: NA; J: TRBJ1-1; V: TRBV9; DNA: TGTGCCAGCAGCTTGGGGTCCCTGGGGACTGAAGCTTTCTTT; CDR3: CASSLGSLGTEAFF
D: TRBD1; size: NA; J: TRBJ1-1; V: TRBV25-1; DNA: TGTGCCAGCAGTTTAAGGGGGCACGCTTTCTTT; CDR3: CASSLRGHAFF
D: TRBD1; size: NA; J: TRBJ2-7; V: TRBV9; DNA: TGTGCCAGCAGCAGGGACAGGTTTGGCTACGAGCAGTACTTC; CDR3: CASSRDRFGYEQYF
D: TRBD2; size: NA; J: TRBJ2-5; V: TRBV7-8; DNA: TGTGCCAGCAACCAACTAGCGGAGCCTCAAAAGACCCAGTACTTC; CDR3: CASNQLAEPQKTQYF
D: NA; size: NA; J: TRBJ2-7; V: TRBV7-6; DNA: TGTGCCAGCAGCTTAGCTGTGGGGACCTACGAGCAGTACTTC; CDR3: CASSLAVGTYEQYF
D: NA; size: few; J: TRBJ1-5; V: TRBV12-3/TRBV12-4; DNA: TGTGCCAGCACCTCCGAGGGAAATCAGCCCCAGCATTTT; CDR3: CASTSEGNQPQHF
D: NA; size: NA; J: TRBJ2-5; V: TRBV10-3; DNA: TGTGCCATCAGTGAGGCAGTCCTGGAGACCCAGTACTTC; CDR3: CAISEAVLETQYF
D: NA; size: once; J: TRBJ2-7; V: TRBV5-6; DNA: TGTGCCAGCAGCTTGTATCAGGGCTCCTACGAGCAGTACTTC; CDR3: CASSLYQGSYEQYF
D: NA; size: NA; J: TRBJ2-7; V: TRBV7-9; DNA: TGTGCCAGCACCCCACGGGCGCTATCAGACTCCGAGCAGTACTTC; CDR3: CASTPRALSDSEQYF
D: NA; size: NA; J: TRBJ2-5; V: TRBV12-3/TRBV12-4; DNA: TGTGCCAGCACCGGGTTCCAATCGGAGACCCAGTACTTC; CDR3: CASTGFQSETQYF
D: NA; size: NA; J: TRBJ1-2; V: TRBV25-1; DNA: TGTGCCAGCAGTGGTGGGGGCGTGTATGGCTACACCTTC; CDR3: CASSGGGVYGYTF
D: NA; size: many; J: TRBJ1-3; V: TRBV29-1; DNA: TGCAGCGTTGGGGAGGTCACCTCTGGAAACACCATATATTTT; CDR3: CSVGEVTSGNTIYF
D: NA; size: NA; J: TRBJ1-2; V: TRBV4-1; DNA: TGCGCCAGCAGCCAAGATTTAGGGGCTGGCTACACCTTC; CDR3: CASSQDLGAGYTF
D: TRBD1; size: NA; J: TRBJ2-5; V: TRBV24-1; DNA: TGTGCCACCAGTACGCAATGGGGGACAGGGCTTCCAGAGACCCAGTACTTC; CDR3: CATSTQWGTGLPETQYF
D: NA; size: few; J: TRBJ1-5; V: TRBV3-1; DNA: TGTGCCAGCAGCCAAGATACCGGGACGGGGAATCAGCCCCAGCATTTT; CDR3: CASSQDTGTGNQPQHF
D: NA; size: NA; J: TRBJ2-2; V: TRBV7-9; DNA: TGTGCCAGCAGCTTAGCCGGGGGATCGTCCACCGGGGAGCTGTTTTTT; CDR3: CASSLAGGSSTGELFF
D: NA; size: NA; J: TRBJ2-2; V: TRBV5-1; DNA: TGCGCCAGCAGCTTGGCCTTTATAGGGACGACCGGGGAGCTGTTTTTT; CDR3: CASSLAFIGTTGELFF
D: NA; size: NA; J: TRBJ2-7; V: TRBV2; DNA: TGTGCCAGCAGTGAGAACAGGGTATCGTACGAGCAGTACTTC; CDR3: CASSENRVSYEQYF
D: NA; size: NA; J: TRBJ2-2; V: TRBV2; DNA: TGTGCCAGCAGTGACCCGATGACAACGAACACCGGGGAGCTGTTTTTT; CDR3: CASSDPMTTNTGELFF
D: NA; size: few; J: TRBJ1-5; V: TRBV4-2; DNA: TGTGCCAGCAGCCAAGAGGGCGACGGTGATCAGCCCCAGCATTTT; CDR3: CASSQEGDGDQPQHF
D: NA; size: few; J: TRBJ2-7; V: TRBV9; DNA: TGTGCCAGCAGCGTAGGACAGGCGACCTACGAGCAGTACTTC; CDR3: CASSVGQATYEQYF
D: TRBD1; size: few; J: TRBJ2-7; V: TRBV20-1; DNA: TGCAGTGCTCTCCGGGACAGGGTCGACGAGCAGTACTTC; CDR3: CSALRDRVDEQYF
D: NA; size: NA; J: TRBJ1-2; V: TRBV12-3/TRBV12-4; DNA: TGTGCCAGCAGCCAAGAAGGACCCGGCGACTATGGCTACACCTTC; CDR3: CASSQEGPGDYGYTF